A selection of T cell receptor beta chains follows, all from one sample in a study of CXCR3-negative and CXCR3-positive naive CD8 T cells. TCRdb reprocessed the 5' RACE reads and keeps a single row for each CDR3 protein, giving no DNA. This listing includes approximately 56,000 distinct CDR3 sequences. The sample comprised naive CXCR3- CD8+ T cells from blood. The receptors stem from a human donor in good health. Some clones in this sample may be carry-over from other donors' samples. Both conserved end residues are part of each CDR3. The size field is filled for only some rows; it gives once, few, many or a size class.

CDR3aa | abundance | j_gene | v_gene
CSVEAGLAGRYEQYF | - | TRBJ2-7 | TRBV29-1
CASSEGDQPQHF | - | TRBJ1-5 | TRBV28
CASSASIGGSDTQYF | - | TRBJ2-3 | TRBV9
CASSPPVSSGGYNEQFF | - | TRBJ2-1 | TRBV28
CASSPSTGGQETQYF | - | TRBJ2-5 | TRBV11-3
CATTLLLSRSYNEQFF | - | TRBJ2-1 | TRBV15
CASRRGREQFF | - | TRBJ2-1 | TRBV27
CASSYTKRTGGVGYTF | - | TRBJ1-2 | TRBV6-2/TRBV6-3
CSARGDINYGYTF | - | TRBJ1-2 | TRBV20-1
CASSTTGSSSYEQYF | - | TRBJ2-7 | TRBV5-5
CSVGLTGEWPELKSVKDEQYF | - | TRBJ2-7 | TRBV29-1
CASSSLSGVYTDTQYF | - | TRBJ2-3 | TRBV7-9
CASSYATSGSKTQYF | - | TRBJ2-5 | TRBV6-5
CASSLSPGDYEQYF | - | TRBJ2-7 | TRBV7-9
CASSYTGTGPEQYF | - | TRBJ2-7 | TRBV6-5
CASSLRTGGNEQFF | - | TRBJ2-1 | TRBV7-9
CASSSTYEQYF | medium-sized | TRBJ2-7 | TRBV7-2
CSVEGPGGYTF | - | TRBJ1-2 | TRBV29-1
CATQHTSSGRASGELFF | - | TRBJ2-2 | TRBV12-3/TRBV12-4
CASSGDIAYEQYF | - | TRBJ2-7 | TRBV5-1
CASSLGQEDSPLHF | - | TRBJ1-6 | TRBV28
CASSYGTDTQYF | - | TRBJ2-3 | TRBV12-3/TRBV12-4
CASSYRGGSSYEQYF | - | TRBJ2-7 | TRBV27
CASTWDSSSYNEQFF | - | TRBJ2-1 | TRBV5-1
CASSSFPHRQDQPQHF | - | TRBJ1-5 | TRBV27
CASAFGDTDTQYF | - | TRBJ2-3 | TRBV6-5
CASSQIMGGGLNIQYF | - | TRBJ2-4 | TRBV4-2
CASSQVEGDTYEQYF | - | TRBJ2-7 | TRBV4-1
CASSQANNEQFF | - | TRBJ2-1 | TRBV4-2
CASSLQGAPYNEQFF | - | TRBJ2-1 | TRBV7-2
CSASSSGGAVTGELFF | - | TRBJ2-2 | TRBV20-1
CASSPSPSPPTDTQYF | - | TRBJ2-3 | TRBV28
CSVDRTGDAYEQYF | - | TRBJ2-7 | TRBV29-1
CASSFASNEQFF | - | TRBJ2-1 | TRBV5-1
CASSQRDSSTDTQYF | - | TRBJ2-3 | TRBV12-3/TRBV12-4
CASSFPRKGKSSYEQYF | - | TRBJ2-7 | TRBV6-5
CSASAGGVATTRQGQFF | - | TRBJ2-1 | TRBV20-1
CASSLGPTGPRQETQYF | - | TRBJ2-5 | TRBV7-2
CASSLVLAAAAYSNTGELFF | - | TRBJ2-2 | TRBV7-6
CASSQVGRDNEQFF | - | TRBJ2-1 | TRBV14
CASKETGYGNQPQHF | - | TRBJ1-5 | TRBV6-2/TRBV6-3
CASSPTGGEQFF | - | TRBJ2-1 | TRBV14